The table lists the clone carrying this T cell receptor (beta chain) with many counts. A second PCR of 7 to 11 cycles used a sample-barcoded 5' primer and a J-beta primer mix. TCRdb re-derived calls from the 5' RACE reads in MiXCR, one entry per CDR3 protein. The data show about 1.7 million distinct CDR3 sequences, roughly 28% seen once. CDR1 and CDR2 from the germline V gene are DFQATT and SNEGSKA (reference sequence). The ends lost 6 bases at V and 4 bases at J; junction bases unmatched: 7. CDR3 length equals 14 residues. This specimen comes from a study of blood T cells in healthy people across ages. Sample donors were healthy Caucasian individuals that came from Russia, aged roughly 6 to 100.

The sample was blood. This TCR was sampled from a woman in her twenties or thirties in good health. The rearrangement uses TRBV20-1 and TRBJ2-1; TRBD2 matches at 9 bases. The CDR3 sequence is CSATLAGDYNEQFF. CDR3 DNA sequence: TGCAGTGCCACCTTAGCGGGGGATTACAATGAGCAGTTCTTC.